The 8 T cell receptor beta chains below come from one sample, sequenced in a study of blood T cell repertoires in COVID-19. Method: immunoSEQ multiplex PCR; TCRdb's copy keeps in-frame clones and lacks some. The sample lists tens of thousands of clones; approximately 81% were seen once. Material: peripheral blood. The receptors derive from a human donor in a cohort sampled during active COVID-19.

This sequence joins TRBV6-5 and TRBJ1-1; D is possibly TRBD1 (5 bases). Per the germline V gene, CDR1 is MNHEY and CDR2 is SVGAGI. The CDR3 runs to 14 residues. V was pared by 6 bases and J by 1 base, with 12 bases between. As DNA, the CDR3 is TGTGCCAGCAGCCGACAGAGTCAGAACACTGAAGCTTTCTTT. This encodes CASSRQSQNTEAFF.

The chain uses TRBV2 and TRBJ2-5; 8 bases align to TRBD1. CDR1 and CDR2 (germline): SNHLY, FYNNEI. This CDR3 has 18 residues. The V segment lost 2 bases and the J segment 5 bases; nucleotides outside the gene matches: 16. The DNA for the CDR3 is TGTGCCAGCAGTGAATCGGTTGCAGGCAGGGGGCAGGGGGAGACCCAGTACTTC. Residues: CASSESVAGRGQGETQYF.

The DNA for the CDR3 is TGTGCCACCCTAATGACAGGTTCACTCTCCTACGAGCAGTACTTC. Protein product: CATLMTGSLSYEQYF. The chain recombines TRBV24-1 with TRBJ2-7; TRBD1 is a possible D gene (6 bases). This CDR3 has 15 residues. Germline loops: CDR1 KGHDR, CDR2 SFDVKD. V dropped 9 bases and J dropped 0 bases, with 17 bases sitting between them.

V gene TRBV5-5 combines with J gene TRBJ1-3; D is unclear. This CDR3 spans 15 amino acids. The V gene lost 4 bases and the J gene lost 0 bases, with 11 bases spanning the gap. The germline gives CDR1 SGHKS, CDR2 YYEKEE (reference sequence). The CDR3 reads CASSPGRGSGNTIYF. In DNA, the CDR3 is TGTGCCAGCAGCCCCGGTCGGGGCTCTGGAAACACCATATATTTT.

The chain combines TRBV7-2 with TRBJ2-3; perhaps TRBD1 as D (6 bases). The CDR3 extends over 14 amino acids. CDR1 and CDR2 from the germline V gene are SGHTA and FQGNSA. V was trimmed by 5 bases and J by 3 bases, leaving 12 bases between them. The CDR3: CASSTRTVTDTQYF. Here the CDR3 DNA reads TGTGCCAGCAGCACCCGGACAGTGACAGATACGCAGTATTTT. Complete variable domain (other parts from reference TRBV7-2 and TRBJ2-3): GAGVSQSPSNKVTEKGKDVELRCDPISGHTALYWYRQSLGQGLEFLIYFQGNSAPDKSGLPSDRFSAERTGGSVSTLTIQRTQQEDSAVYLCASSTRTVTDTQYFGPGTRLTVL.

V usage is TRBV7-8 and J usage is TRBJ2-5; D is unclear. Per germline, CDR1 SGHVS and CDR2 FQNEAQ. The CDR3 consists of 12 residues. Trimming pared 0 bases from V and 4 bases from J, leaving 3 bases between. CDR3 bases: TGTGCCAGCAGCTTAGCCCGAGAGACCCAGTACTTC. This sequence encodes CASSLARETQYF.

This chain joins TRBV5-1 and TRBJ2-2; D might be TRBD1 (5 bases). This CDR3 region has 16 residues. Germline V gene data show CDR1 as SGHRS and CDR2 as YFSETQ. Trimming removed 0 bases from V and 5 bases from J, with 14 bases in between. CDR3 sequence reads: CASSLGQGRGTGELFF. Here the CDR3 DNA reads TGCGCCAGCAGCTTGGGGCAGGGAAGGGGTACCGGGGAGCTGTTTTTT.

This clone has only one observation. The CDR3 region is CASSVSGATDTQYF. CDR3 coding DNA: TGTGCCAGCAGTGTTAGCGGGGCCACAGATACGCAGTATTTT. The chain uses TRBV2 and TRBJ2-3; 8 bases map to TRBD2. There are 14 residues in the CDR3. In germline, CDR1 is SNHLY, CDR2 FYNNEI. J gave up 2 bases and V 4 bases, and 2 bases lay outside the gene matches.